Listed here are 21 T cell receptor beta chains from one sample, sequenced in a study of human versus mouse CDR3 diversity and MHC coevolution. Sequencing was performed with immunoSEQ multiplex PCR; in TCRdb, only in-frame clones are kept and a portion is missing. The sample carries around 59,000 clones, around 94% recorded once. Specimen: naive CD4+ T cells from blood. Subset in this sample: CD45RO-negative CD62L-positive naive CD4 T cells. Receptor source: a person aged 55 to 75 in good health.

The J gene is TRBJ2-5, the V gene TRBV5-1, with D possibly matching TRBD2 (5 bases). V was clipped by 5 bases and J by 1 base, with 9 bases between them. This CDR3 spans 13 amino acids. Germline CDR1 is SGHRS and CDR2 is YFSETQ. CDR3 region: CASSSGIQETQYF. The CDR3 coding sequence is TGCGCCAGCAGTTCGGGGATCCAAGAGACCCAGTACTTC.

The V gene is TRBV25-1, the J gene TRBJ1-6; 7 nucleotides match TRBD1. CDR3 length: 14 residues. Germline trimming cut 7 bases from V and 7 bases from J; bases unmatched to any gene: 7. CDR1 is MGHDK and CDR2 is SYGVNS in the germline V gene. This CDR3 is CASTLQGTNSPLHF. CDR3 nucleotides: TGTGCCAGCACACTACAGGGGACCAATTCACCCCTCCACTTT.

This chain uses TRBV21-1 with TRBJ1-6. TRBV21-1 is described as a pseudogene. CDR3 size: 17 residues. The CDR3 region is CASSNQRRGNLNSPLHF. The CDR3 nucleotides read TGTGCCAGCAGCAACCAGCGGCGGGGGAATCTTAATTCACCCCTCCACTTT.

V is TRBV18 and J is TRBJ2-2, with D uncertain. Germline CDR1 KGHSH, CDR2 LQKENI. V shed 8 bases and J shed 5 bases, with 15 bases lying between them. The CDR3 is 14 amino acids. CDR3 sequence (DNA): TGTGCCAGCCAAGGAGCCTCGGAGACCGGGGAGCTGTTTTTT. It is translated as CASQGASETGELFF.

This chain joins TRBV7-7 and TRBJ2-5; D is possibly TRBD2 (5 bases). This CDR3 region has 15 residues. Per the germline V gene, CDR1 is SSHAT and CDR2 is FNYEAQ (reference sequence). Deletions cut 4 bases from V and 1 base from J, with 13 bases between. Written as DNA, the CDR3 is TGTGCCAGCAGCTCGCTTGGGAGCAGCCAAGAGACCCAGTACTTC. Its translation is CASSSLGSSQETQYF.

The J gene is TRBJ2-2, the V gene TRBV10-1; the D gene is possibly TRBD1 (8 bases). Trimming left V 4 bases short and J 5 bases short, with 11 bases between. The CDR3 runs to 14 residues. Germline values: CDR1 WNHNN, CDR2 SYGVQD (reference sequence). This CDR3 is CASSVQGGTGELFF. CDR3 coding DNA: TGCGCCAGCAGTGTACAGGGGGGGACCGGGGAGCTGTTTTTT.

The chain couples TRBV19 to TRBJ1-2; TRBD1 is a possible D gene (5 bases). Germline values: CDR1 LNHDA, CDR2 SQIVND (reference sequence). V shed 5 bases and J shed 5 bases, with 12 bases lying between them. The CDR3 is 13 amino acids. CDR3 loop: CASSEADSYGYTF. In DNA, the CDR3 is TGTGCCAGTAGTGAGGCCGACAGTTATGGCTACACCTTC.

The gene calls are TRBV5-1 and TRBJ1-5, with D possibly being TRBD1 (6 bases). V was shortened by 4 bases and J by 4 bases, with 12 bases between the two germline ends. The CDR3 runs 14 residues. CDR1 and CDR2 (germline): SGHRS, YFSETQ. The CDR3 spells CASSNGQPNQPQHF. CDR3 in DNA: TGCGCCAGCAGCAACGGACAGCCAAATCAGCCCCAGCATTTT.

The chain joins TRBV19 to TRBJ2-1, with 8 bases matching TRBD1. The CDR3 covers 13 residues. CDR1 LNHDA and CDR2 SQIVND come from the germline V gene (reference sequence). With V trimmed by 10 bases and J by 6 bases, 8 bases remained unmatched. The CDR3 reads CATTVTGGNEQFF. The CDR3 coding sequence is TGTGCCACCACGGTCACAGGGGGCAATGAGCAGTTCTTC.

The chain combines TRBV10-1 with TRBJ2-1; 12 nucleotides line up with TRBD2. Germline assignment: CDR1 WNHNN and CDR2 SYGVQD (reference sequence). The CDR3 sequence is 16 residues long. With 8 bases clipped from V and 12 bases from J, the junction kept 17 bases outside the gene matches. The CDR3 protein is CASPHHGLAGTPWQFF. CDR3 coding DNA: TGCGCCAGCCCTCACCATGGACTAGCGGGAACCCCCTGGCAGTTCTTC.

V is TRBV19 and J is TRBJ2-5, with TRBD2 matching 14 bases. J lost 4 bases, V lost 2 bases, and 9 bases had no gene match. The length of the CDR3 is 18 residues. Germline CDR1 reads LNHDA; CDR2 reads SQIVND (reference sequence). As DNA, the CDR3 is TGTGCCAGTAGTATATCGGGACTAGCGGGAGCCCGGGGAGAGACCCAGTACTTC. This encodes CASSISGLAGARGETQYF.

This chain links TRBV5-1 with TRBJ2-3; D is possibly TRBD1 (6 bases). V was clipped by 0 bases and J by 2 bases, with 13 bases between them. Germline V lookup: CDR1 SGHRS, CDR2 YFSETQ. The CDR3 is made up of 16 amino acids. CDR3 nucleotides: TGCGCCAGCAGCTTGGCCACAGGGTTACCCACAGATACGCAGTATTTT. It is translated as CASSLATGLPTDTQYF.

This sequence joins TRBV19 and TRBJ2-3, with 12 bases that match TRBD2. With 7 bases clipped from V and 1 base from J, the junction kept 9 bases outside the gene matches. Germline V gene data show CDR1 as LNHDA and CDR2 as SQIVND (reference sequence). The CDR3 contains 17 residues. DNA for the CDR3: TGTGCCAGTAAGACTAGCGGGAGTTTTCGGGGCACAGATACGCAGTATTTT. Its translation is CASKTSGSFRGTDTQYF.

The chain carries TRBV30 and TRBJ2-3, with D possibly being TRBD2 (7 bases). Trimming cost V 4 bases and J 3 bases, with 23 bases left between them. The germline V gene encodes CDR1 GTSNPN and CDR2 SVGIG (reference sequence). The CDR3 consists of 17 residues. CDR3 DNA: TGTGCCTGGATTCGAGGGGGGGCTCAGGCCCCGACAGATACGCAGTATTTT. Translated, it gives CAWIRGGAQAPTDTQYF.

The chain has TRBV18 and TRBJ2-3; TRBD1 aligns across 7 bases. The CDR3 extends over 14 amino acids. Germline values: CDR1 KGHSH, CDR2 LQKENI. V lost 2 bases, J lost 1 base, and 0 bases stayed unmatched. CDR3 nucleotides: TGTGCCAGCTCACCAGACAGGGGCACAGATACGCAGTATTTT. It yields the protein CASSPDRGTDTQYF.

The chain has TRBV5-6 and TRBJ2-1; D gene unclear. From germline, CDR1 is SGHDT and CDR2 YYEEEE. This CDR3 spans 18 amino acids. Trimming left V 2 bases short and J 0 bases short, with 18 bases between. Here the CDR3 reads CASSFNFVSLSSYNEQFF. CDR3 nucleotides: TGTGCCAGCAGCTTTAACTTTGTGAGTTTAAGCTCCTACAATGAGCAGTTCTTC.

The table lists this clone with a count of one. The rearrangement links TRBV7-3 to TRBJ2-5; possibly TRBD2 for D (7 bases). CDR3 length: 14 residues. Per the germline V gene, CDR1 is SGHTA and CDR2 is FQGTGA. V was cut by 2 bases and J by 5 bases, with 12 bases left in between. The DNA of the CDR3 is TGTGCCAGCAGCTTAGCAAGGGGGGGGGAGACCCAGTACTTC. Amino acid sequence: CASSLARGGETQYF. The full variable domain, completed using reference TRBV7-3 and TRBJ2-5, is GAGVSQTPSNKVTEKGKYVELRCDPISGHTALYWYRQSLGQGPEFLIYFQGTGAADDSGLPNDRFFAVRPEGSVSTLKIQRTERGDSAVYLCASSLARGGETQYFGPGTRLLVL.

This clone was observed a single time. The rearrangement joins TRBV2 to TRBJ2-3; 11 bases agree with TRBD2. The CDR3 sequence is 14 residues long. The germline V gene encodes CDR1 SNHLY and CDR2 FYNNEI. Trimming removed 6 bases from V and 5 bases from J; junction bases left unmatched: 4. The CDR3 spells CASRFLAGGDTQYF. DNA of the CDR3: TGTGCCAGCAGATTCCTAGCGGGAGGAGATACGCAGTATTTT.

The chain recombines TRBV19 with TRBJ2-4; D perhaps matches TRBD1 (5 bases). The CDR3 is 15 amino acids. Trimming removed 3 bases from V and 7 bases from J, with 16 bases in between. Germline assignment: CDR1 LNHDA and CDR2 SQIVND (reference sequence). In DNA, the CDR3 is TGTGCCAGTAGTATCGAAGGGGTCGCAATGAACATTCAGTACTTC. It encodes CASSIEGVAMNIQYF.

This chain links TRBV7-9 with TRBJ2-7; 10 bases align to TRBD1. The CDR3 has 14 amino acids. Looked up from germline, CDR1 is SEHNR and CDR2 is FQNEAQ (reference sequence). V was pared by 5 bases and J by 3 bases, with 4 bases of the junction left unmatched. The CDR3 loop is CASSPGTGVYEQYF. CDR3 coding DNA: TGTGCCAGCAGCCCTGGGACAGGGGTCTACGAGCAGTACTTC.

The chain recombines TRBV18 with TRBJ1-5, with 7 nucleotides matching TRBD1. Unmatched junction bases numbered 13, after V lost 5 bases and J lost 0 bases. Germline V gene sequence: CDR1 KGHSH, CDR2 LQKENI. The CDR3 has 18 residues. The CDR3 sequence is CASSIQGLAPHSNQPQHF. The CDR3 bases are TGTGCCAGCTCAATACAGGGGCTAGCCCCCCATAGCAATCAGCCCCAGCATTTT.